One sample yielded the 27 T cell receptor beta chains listed below, sequenced in a study of blood T cell repertoires in COVID-19. TCRdb's table, derived via immunoSEQ multiplex PCR, lists solely in-frame clones and lacks some. The sample gives under 150,000 clones, approximately 90% of which show up once; approximately 3% is in the top ten. The material sequenced was peripheral blood. These receptors were taken from a woman in her sixties or seventies with active COVID-19.

The rearrangement links TRBV28 to TRBJ1-2, with a weak D call TRBD1 (5 bases). Trimming left V 5 bases short and J 4 bases short, with 17 bases between. The germline CDR1 and CDR2 sequences are MDHEN and SYDVKM. CDR3 length equals 15 residues. The CDR3 coding sequence is TGTGCCAGCAGTGTAAAGGGGCGGCGGGGCTATGGCTACACCTTC. This sequence encodes CASSVKGRRGYGYTF.

This chain uses TRBV2 with TRBJ2-5, with 9 bases aligning to TRBD1. Germline-derived CDR1 and CDR2 are SNHLY and FYNNEI. The trim removed 5 bases at V and 2 bases at J, leaving 3 bases unmatched. The CDR3 totals 14 residues. CDR3 sequence (DNA): TGTGCCAGCAGTCCCGGGACAGGGCAAGAGACCCAGTACTTC. Amino acid sequence: CASSPGTGQETQYF.

This chain joins TRBV2 and TRBJ2-1; 8 bases match TRBD2. The V and J ends lost 7 bases and 13 bases, in that order; junction bases with no gene match: 15. The CDR3 length is 14 residues. Germline-derived CDR1 and CDR2 are SNHLY and FYNNEI. Here the CDR3 reads CASNREGGPSGQFF. The CDR3 nucleotides are TGTGCCAGCAATCGGGAGGGAGGGCCCTCCGGACAGTTCTTC.

The chain couples TRBV15 to TRBJ2-7; D possibly corresponds to TRBD2 (5 bases). Germline CDR1 and CDR2: LNHNV and YYDKDF (reference sequence). Trimming took off 1 base at V and 2 bases at J, with 12 bases between the two ends. CDR3 length equals 15 residues. The CDR3 nucleotides are TGTGCCACCAGCAGAGGTGAGGGTTGGGCCTACGAGCAGTACTTC. Encoded protein: CATSRGEGWAYEQYF.

The chain joins TRBV28 to TRBJ1-5; TRBD1 might be the D (5 bases). The CDR3 sequence is 16 residues long. Trimming took off 5 bases at V and 6 bases at J, with 20 bases between the two ends. Germline CDR1 and CDR2: MDHEN and SYDVKM. CDR3 loop: CASSPHTFRVIQPQHF. In DNA form, the CDR3 reads TGTGCCAGCAGTCCACACACTTTCAGGGTGATTCAGCCCCAGCATTTT.

This chain connects TRBV4-3 to TRBJ1-1; D is unclear. Germline CDR1 reads LGHNA; CDR2 reads YSLEER. This CDR3 has 12 amino acids. V lost 1 base, J lost 10 bases, and 10 bases lay in between. CDR3 sequence reads: CASSQGARRAFF. Here the CDR3 DNA reads TGCGCCAGCAGCCAAGGGGCCAGAAGAGCTTTCTTT.

This chain's CDR3 is CASSVASGWWGYTF. The CDR3 DNA follows: TGTGCCAGCAGCGTAGCTTCCGGGTGGTGGGGCTACACCTTC. The gene calls are TRBV9 and TRBJ1-2, with no clear D. This CDR3 has 14 amino acids. The germline CDR1 and CDR2 sequences are SGDLS and YYNGEE. V was pared by 0 bases and J by 8 bases, with 14 bases between.

V gene TRBV27 combines with J gene TRBJ2-1, with D tentatively TRBD1 (6 bases). CDR1 and CDR2 (germline): MNHEY, SMNVEV (reference sequence). Trimming removed 6 bases at V and 5 bases at J, with 11 bases between. The CDR3 has 13 amino acids. This CDR3 is CASRTNRDNEQFF. The CDR3 coding sequence is TGTGCCAGCAGGACTAACAGGGACAATGAGCAGTTCTTC.

The genes are TRBV28 and TRBJ2-1, with 7 nucleotides matching TRBD1. There are 13 residues in the CDR3. V lost 7 bases, J lost 5 bases, and 5 bases stayed unmatched. Germline CDR1 and CDR2: MDHEN and SYDVKM. The CDR3 region is CASMGDSHNEQFF. CDR3 DNA: TGTGCCAGCATGGGGGACAGTCACAATGAGCAGTTCTTC.

The genes are TRBV5-1 and TRBJ1-4, with 8 positions matching TRBD1. This CDR3 contains 19 residues. Trimming took 4 bases from V and 0 from J; bases not matched to a gene: 14. Germline V gene sequence: CDR1 SGHRS, CDR2 YFSETQ. The CDR3 here is CASSPRPLTGATTNEKLFF. The CDR3 coding sequence is TGCGCCAGCAGCCCTAGACCTTTGACAGGGGCGACAACTAATGAAAAACTGTTTTTT.

Points on this clone: Within the sample, other DNA sequences also encode this same CDR3. The chain couples TRBV6-5 to TRBJ1-1; TRBD1 matches 7 bases. The CDR3 is made up of 14 amino acids. Trimming cost V 6 bases and J 1 base; bases outside gene matches: 5. Germline V gives CDR1 MNHEY, CDR2 SVGAGI. The CDR3 sequence: CASSLGQTNTEAFF. CDR3 coding DNA: TGTGCCAGCAGCTTGGGACAGACGAACACTGAAGCTTTCTTT.

The chain joins TRBV29-1 to TRBJ1-2; possibly TRBD1 for D (6 bases). Trimming removed 0 bases from V and 6 bases from J, with 14 bases in between. This CDR3 region has 14 residues. CDR1 is SQVTM, CDR2 ANQGSEA, per germline. The CDR3 protein is CSVEEQGSGDGYTF. The CDR3 DNA follows: TGCAGCGTTGAAGAACAGGGAAGTGGCGATGGCTACACCTTC. Looking up the rest from reference TRBV29-1 and TRBJ1-2 gives the full variable domain: SAVISQKPSRDICQRGTSLTIQCQVDSQVTMMFWYRQQPGQSLTLIATANQGSEATYESGFVIDKFPISRPNLTFSTLTVSNMSPEDSSIYLCSVEEQGSGDGYTFGSGTRLTVV.

This chain joins TRBV18 and TRBJ2-7, with 8 bases matching TRBD1. The trim removed 4 bases at V and 3 bases at J, leaving 2 bases unmatched. Germline lookup yields CDR1 KGHSH and CDR2 LQKENI. This CDR3 is built from 13 residues. The CDR3 coding sequence is TGTGCCAGCTCACAAGGACAGGGCTACGAGCAGTACTTC. This codes for CASSQGQGYEQYF.

The rearrangement uses TRBV2 and TRBJ2-5; weak D call: TRBD2 (6 bases). The CDR3 has 15 amino acids. Germline values: CDR1 SNHLY, CDR2 FYNNEI. The V end lost 7 bases, the J end lost 5 bases, and 20 bases lay between the germline ends. CDR3 DNA: TGTGCCAGCACCCCCCAGGGACTCCGGCAGGAGACCCAGTACTTC. It encodes CASTPQGLRQETQYF.

The chain carries TRBV18 and TRBJ2-7; the D gene is possibly TRBD1 (6 bases). V was shortened by 3 bases and J by 5 bases, with 17 bases between the two germline ends. This CDR3 has 15 residues. CDR1 and CDR2 (germline): KGHSH, LQKENI. The CDR3 reads CASSPNRDKAHEQYF. CDR3 nucleotides: TGTGCCAGCTCACCTAACCGGGACAAAGCACACGAGCAGTACTTC.

The rearrangement links TRBV19 to TRBJ2-7; D may be TRBD2 (5 bases). The germline gives CDR1 LNHDA, CDR2 SQIVND (reference sequence). The V and J ends lost 6 bases and 3 bases respectively, with 12 bases between them. This CDR3 region has 13 residues. As DNA, the CDR3 is TGTGCCAGTAGCCTAGGACTCCTCTACGAGCAGTACTTC. Its protein is CASSLGLLYEQYF. The whole variable domain, filled in from reference TRBV19 and TRBJ2-7, reads DGGITQSPKYLFRKEGQNVTLSCEQNLNHDAMYWYRQDPGQGLRLIYYSQIVNDFQKGDIAEGYSVSREKKESFPLTVTSAQKNPTAFYLCASSLGLLYEQYFGPGTRLTVT.

The chain links TRBV28 to TRBJ2-7, with TRBD2 matching over 11 bases. This CDR3 comprises 14 residues. From germline, CDR1 is MDHEN and CDR2 SYDVKM. V shed 6 bases, J shed 3 bases, and the junction held 4 bases outside the gene matches. The CDR3 protein is CASSLTSGGYEQYF. For the CDR3, the DNA is TGTGCCAGCAGCTTAACTAGCGGGGGCTACGAGCAGTACTTC.

This clone showed up just once. The genes are TRBV7-3 and TRBJ2-6, with D maybe TRBD1 (5 bases). The CDR3 is made up of 18 amino acids. Trimming removed 6 bases from V and 0 bases from J, with 18 bases in between. Germline V gene sequence: CDR1 SGHTA, CDR2 FQGTGA. The DNA of the CDR3 is TGTGCCAGCAGTGACGGCAGGCAGGGCAACTCTGGGGCCAACGTCCTGACTTTC. This codes for CASSDGRQGNSGANVLTF. Combining the CDR3 with reference TRBV7-3 and TRBJ2-6 gives the whole variable domain GAGVSQTPSNKVTEKGKYVELRCDPISGHTALYWYRQSLGQGPEFLIYFQGTGAADDSGLPNDRFFAVRPEGSVSTLKIQRTERGDSAVYLCASSDGRQGNSGANVLTFGAGSRLTVL.

This clone was recorded once. The chain uses TRBV6-5 and TRBJ1-4; 9 nucleotides match TRBD1. Germline-derived CDR1 and CDR2 are MNHEY and SVGAGI. This CDR3 is 16 amino acids long. V was clipped by 4 bases and J by 3 bases; unmatched bases: 6. The CDR3 DNA is TGTGCCAGCAGTTTACACCGGGACAGGGCTAATGAAAAACTGTTTTTT. Amino acids: CASSLHRDRANEKLFF.

The chain carries TRBV6-1 and TRBJ2-1; D remains unclear. The CDR3 runs 13 residues. V was pared by 1 base and J by 7 bases, with 8 bases between. From germline, CDR1 is MNHNS and CDR2 SASEGT. This chain's CDR3 is CASSEGARNEQFF. CDR3 in DNA: TGTGCCAGCAGTGAAGGGGCCAGAAATGAGCAGTTCTTC.

This clone appeared a single time. The V call is TRBV3-1 (or the pseudogene TRBV3-2), the J call TRBJ1-3; 8 nucleotides agree with TRBD1. Trimming removed 4 bases from V and 2 bases from J; junction bases left unmatched: 4. The CDR3 runs to 15 residues. The V gene's germline CDR1 is LGHDT and CDR2 YNNKEL (reference sequence). CDR3: CASSLQDRAGNTIYF. DNA for the CDR3: TGTGCCAGCAGCCTTCAGGACAGGGCTGGAAACACCATATATTTT.

The V gene is TRBV19, the J gene TRBJ1-1; 8 bases agree with TRBD1. The CDR3 extends over 13 amino acids. Germline CDR1 LNHDA, CDR2 SQIVND (reference sequence). With 7 bases clipped from V and 5 bases from J, the junction kept 6 bases outside the gene matches. This CDR3 is CASMGDRRTEAFF. The DNA of the CDR3 is TGTGCCAGTATGGGGGACAGGCGGACTGAAGCTTTCTTT.

The chain couples TRBV28 to TRBJ2-1; TRBD1 aligns across 11 bases. The length of the CDR3 is 16 residues. V shed 3 bases and J 3 bases; nucleotides not matched to a gene: 4. CDR1 is MDHEN, CDR2 SYDVKM, per germline. The DNA of the CDR3 is TGTGCCAGCAGTTTCTACGGGACAGGGGGCTACAATGAGCAGTTCTTC. Translation gives CASSFYGTGGYNEQFF.

This clone has only one observation. The chain uses TRBV7-3 and TRBJ2-3; D might be TRBD2 (5 bases). V was shortened by 5 bases and J by 1 base, with 16 bases between the two germline ends. This CDR3 region has 16 residues. Germline CDR1 and CDR2: SGHTA and FQGTGA. The CDR3 loop reads CASSLPRGSGTDTQYF. The CDR3 nucleotides are TGTGCCAGCAGCCTCCCCCGGGGTAGCGGCACAGATACGCAGTATTTT.

V and J are TRBV14 and TRBJ2-1; 9 nucleotides align to TRBD2. Germline CDR1 reads SGHDN; CDR2 reads FVKESK. V shed 4 bases, J shed 2 bases, and the junction held 3 bases outside the gene matches. The CDR3 runs 15 residues. CDR3 bases: TGTGCCAGCAGCCCTAGCGGGATAACCTACAATGAGCAGTTCTTC. This gives the protein CASSPSGITYNEQFF.

This clone appeared a single time. The CDR3 DNA reads as TGTGCCAGTAGTACCTCGGACAGGAGCAATCAGCCCCAGCATTTT. Amino acids: CASSTSDRSNQPQHF. This chain uses TRBV19 with TRBJ1-5, with TRBD1 matching 7 bases. Losses at the gene ends were 4 bases for V and 1 base for J; bases not matched to a gene: 4. This CDR3 comprises 15 residues. Germline assignment: CDR1 LNHDA and CDR2 SQIVND (reference sequence). Full variable domain (remainder filled in from reference TRBV19 and TRBJ1-5): DGGITQSPKYLFRKEGQNVTLSCEQNLNHDAMYWYRQDPGQGLRLIYYSQIVNDFQKGDIAEGYSVSREKKESFPLTVTSAQKNPTAFYLCASSTSDRSNQPQHFGDGTRLSIL.

This clone was seen a handful of times. The chain has TRBV13 and TRBJ1-5; unclear D gene. From germline, CDR1 is PRHDT and CDR2 FYEKMQ (reference sequence). The CDR3 sequence is 13 residues long. V was shortened by 5 bases and J by 1 base, with 6 bases between the two germline ends. The CDR3 protein is CASSSGSNQPQHF. The CDR3 bases are TGTGCCAGCAGCAGTGGCAGCAATCAGCCCCAGCATTTT.